These 28 T cell receptor beta chains originate from one sample sequenced in a study of OX40 agonist ivuxolimab in advanced cancers. Using immunoSEQ multiplex PCR, the repertoire was profiled, and TCRdb retains in-frame clones only, with some absent. The top ten hold about 12% of the sample, which has roughly 41,000 clones, around 91% seen once. This specimen consisted of CD4+ or CD8+ T cells sorted from blood, obtained in a trial of the OX40 agonist ivuxolimab. These TCRs come from an adult with an advanced solid tumor such as melanoma, head and neck, liver or kidney cancer.

V gene TRBV5-6 combines with J gene TRBJ2-5; D is uncertain. Trimming pared 4 bases from V and 8 bases from J, leaving 12 bases between. Germline V gene data show CDR1 as SGHDT and CDR2 as YYEEEE. The CDR3 contains 12 residues. CDR3 DNA sequence: TGTGCCAGCAGCGCCCTAGGGCAAACCCAGTACTTC. Translation: CASSALGQTQYF.

This chain uses TRBV19 with TRBJ2-7; 11 nucleotides line up with TRBD2. CDR1 LNHDA and CDR2 SQIVND come from the germline V gene (reference sequence). The CDR3 is made up of 16 amino acids. V was clipped by 1 base and J by 4 bases; unmatched bases: 6. The CDR3 loop is CASSIAAGLADYEQYF. The CDR3 bases are TGTGCCAGTAGTATAGCGGCGGGACTAGCGGATTACGAGCAGTACTTC.

The chain combines TRBV19 with TRBJ2-5; the D gene is possibly TRBD2 (6 bases). The J call may be wrong; the DNA end is better matched by TRBJ2-7. Per the germline V gene, CDR1 is LNHDA and CDR2 is SQIVND (reference sequence). This CDR3 is 14 amino acids long. Here the CDR3 reads CASSLGLGAYEQYF. Written as DNA, the CDR3 is TGTGCCAGTAGTTTGGGACTGGGTGCCTACGAGCAGTACTTC.

This clone was detected only a few times. The genes are TRBV6-1 and TRBJ2-7; D might be TRBD2 (5 bases). Germline V gene sequence: CDR1 MNHNS, CDR2 SASEGT. This CDR3 is 12 amino acids long. V lost 7 bases and J 2 bases, leaving 9 bases between the germline ends. The CDR3 DNA reads TGTGCCAGCACCGGGGAGACCTACGAGCAGTACTTC. Translated: CASTGETYEQYF.

This chain joins TRBV27 and TRBJ2-7; D is perhaps TRBD1 (6 bases). Germline V gene lookup returns CDR1 MNHEY and CDR2 SMNVEV (reference sequence). Deletions cut 8 bases from V and 11 bases from J, with 16 bases between. The CDR3 runs to 11 residues. CDR3 region: CASSDPQGKYF. The CDR3 DNA sequence: TGTGCCAGCTCGGACCCCCAGGGGAAGTACTTC.

The chain uses TRBV15 and TRBJ2-7, with 8 positions matching TRBD1. V lost 3 bases, J lost 3 bases, and 13 bases stayed unmatched. CDR1 LNHNV and CDR2 YYDKDF come from the germline V gene (reference sequence). The CDR3 length is 17 residues. The CDR3 region has the DNA TGTGCCACCAGCAGGAGCTTCGGACAGGGTATTCTCTACGAGCAGTACTTC. This sequence encodes CATSRSFGQGILYEQYF.

The J gene is TRBJ2-1, the V gene TRBV7-3; 16 nucleotides agree with TRBD2. Germline V gene data show CDR1 as SGHTA and CDR2 as FQGTGA. V lost 5 bases to trimming and J lost 15 bases; unmatched junction nucleotides: 7. The CDR3 consists of 14 residues. This CDR3 is CASSPGLAGGQRFF. Written as DNA, the CDR3 is TGTGCCAGCAGCCCGGGACTAGCGGGAGGGCAGCGGTTCTTC.

This chain joins TRBV27 and TRBJ1-1; 9 bases align to TRBD1. Germline CDR1 MNHEY, CDR2 SMNVEV (reference sequence). V shed 5 bases and J 5 bases; nucleotides not matched to a gene: 9. This CDR3 is 15 amino acids long. The CDR3 is CASSPQGTGRTEAFF. The CDR3 nucleotides are TGTGCCAGCAGTCCACAAGGGACAGGGAGGACTGAAGCTTTCTTT.

V gene TRBV21-1 combines with J gene TRBJ2-3; TRBD2 is taken as the D call from the table, unchecked against the DNA. TRBV21-1 is assigned pseudogene status. The CDR3 is 17 residues long. In DNA, the CDR3 is TGTGCCAGCAGCAAAGGAAAGGCGGGAGGGCCTAAAGATACGCAGTATTTT. It encodes CASSKGKAGGPKDTQYF.

J is TRBJ1-5 and V is TRBV4-3; D unresolved. The CDR3 is 15 residues long. Per the germline V gene, CDR1 is LGHNA and CDR2 is YSLEER. Deletions cut 1 base from V and 1 base from J, with 8 bases between. CDR3 DNA sequence: TGCGCCAGCAGCCAAGTTCACGACAGCAATCAGCCCCAGCATTTT. Translating it yields CASSQVHDSNQPQHF.

V gene TRBV7-9 combines with J gene TRBJ2-5; unclear D gene. Trimming left V 4 bases short and J 7 bases short, with 13 bases between. This CDR3 is built from 13 residues. The germline V gene has CDR1 SEHNR and CDR2 FQNEAQ (reference sequence). The CDR3 here is CASSSPSVGTQYF. CDR3 nucleotides: TGTGCCAGCAGCTCTCCCAGCGTCGGGACCCAGTACTTC.

The table lists this clone with a count of one. The J gene is TRBJ2-1, the V gene TRBV9; D might be TRBD1 or TRBD2, each matching 6 bases. The CDR3 length is 16 residues. Germline V gene data show CDR1 as SGDLS and CDR2 as YYNGEE. The germline V and J ends were trimmed by 3 bases and 3 bases, with 16 bases remaining between them. CDR3 protein: CASSAGGGDLYNEQFF. CDR3 nucleotides: TGTGCCAGCAGCGCCGGGGGCGGGGACCTCTACAATGAGCAGTTCTTC.

The CDR3 here is CASSDTASSYEQYF. The DNA of the CDR3 is TGTGCCAGCAGCGATACAGCTTCCTCCTACGAGCAGTACTTC. This chain uses TRBV9 with TRBJ2-7, with unresolved D. Germline V lookup: CDR1 SGDLS, CDR2 YYNGEE. CDR3 length equals 14 residues. The V and J ends lost 3 bases and 0 bases respectively, with 10 bases between them.

The V gene is TRBV19, the J gene TRBJ1-2; D is ambiguous. Germline V gene lookup returns CDR1 LNHDA and CDR2 SQIVND (reference sequence). Trimming removed 7 bases at V and 0 bases at J, with 18 bases between. The CDR3 sequence is 16 residues long. In DNA form, the CDR3 reads TGTGCCAGTAATTTGGACGGGTCAACTTCTAACTATGGCTACACCTTC. Translating it yields CASNLDGSTSNYGYTF.

This chain joins TRBV7-9 and TRBJ2-2; 7 nucleotides align to TRBD2. CDR1 SEHNR and CDR2 FQNEAQ come from the germline V gene (reference sequence). The CDR3 extends over 12 amino acids. Trimming took 8 bases from V and 5 from J; bases not matched to a gene: 2. The chain's CDR3 is CASGRETGELFF. CDR3 coding DNA: TGTGCCAGCGGGAGGGAGACCGGGGAGCTGTTTTTT.

This chain links TRBV4-1 with TRBJ1-4; D unresolved. With 0 bases removed from V and 10 bases from J, the gap between germline ends came to 6 bases. CDR1 MGHRA and CDR2 YSYEKL come from the germline V gene. The CDR3 sequence is 12 residues long. This CDR3 is CASSQDAIKLFF. The CDR3 nucleotides are TGCGCCAGCAGCCAAGATGCGATAAAACTGTTTTTT.

The genes are TRBV7-9 and TRBJ2-1, with TRBD1 matching 9 bases. J lost 9 bases, V lost 8 bases, and 2 bases had no gene match. In germline, CDR1 is SEHNR, CDR2 FQNEAQ (reference sequence). The CDR3 runs 11 residues. The CDR3 DNA sequence: TGTGCCAGCCGGACAGGGGTTGAGCAGTTCTTC. Encoded protein: CASRTGVEQFF.

V usage is TRBV19 and J usage is TRBJ2-7; unclear D gene. Trimming shortened V by 3 bases and J by 3 bases, and 9 bases separated the two germline ends. This CDR3 has 13 residues. Per germline, CDR1 LNHDA and CDR2 SQIVND (reference sequence). The CDR3 here is CASSINSYYEQYF. CDR3 in DNA: TGTGCCAGTAGTATCAACAGCTACTACGAGCAGTACTTC.

The chain is built from TRBV25-1 and TRBJ1-4; D is possibly TRBD1 (5 bases). Deletions cut 6 bases from V and 8 bases from J, with 13 bases between. The CDR3 runs 13 residues. The germline gives CDR1 MGHDK, CDR2 SYGVNS. CDR3: CASSGGVEEKLFF. The CDR3 DNA is TGTGCCAGCAGCGGGGGGGTGGAGGAAAAACTGTTTTTT.

The V and J genes are TRBV6-6 and TRBJ2-1; 8 nucleotides line up with TRBD1. There are 16 residues in the CDR3. After removal of 4 bases from V and 4 bases from J, the junction contained 9 bases not matched to a gene. Germline V gives CDR1 MNHNY, CDR2 SVGAGI (reference sequence). Here the CDR3 reads CASSLGQASLYNEQFF. Here the CDR3 DNA reads TGTGCCAGCAGTTTGGGACAGGCGTCCCTATACAATGAGCAGTTCTTC.

V and J are TRBV13 and TRBJ1-1, with D maybe TRBD1 (6 bases). Germline V gives CDR1 PRHDT, CDR2 FYEKMQ (reference sequence). V lost 0 bases and J 1 base, leaving 9 bases between the germline ends. The CDR3 contains 15 residues. This chain's CDR3 is CASSLGGGWNTEAFF. Written as DNA, the CDR3 is TGTGCCAGCAGCTTAGGAGGGGGTTGGAACACTGAAGCTTTCTTT. Variable domain in full (rest from reference TRBV13 and TRBJ1-1): AAGVIQSPRHLIKEKRETATLKCYPIPRHDTVYWYQQGPGQDPQFLISFYEKMQSDKGSIPDRFSAQQFSDYHSELNMSSLELGDSALYFCASSLGGGWNTEAFFGQGTRLTVV.

The rearrangement joins TRBV28 to TRBJ2-3; 7 bases map to TRBD2. The CDR3 sequence is 17 residues long. The trim removed 5 bases at V and 1 base at J, leaving 12 bases unmatched. Germline assignment: CDR1 MDHEN and CDR2 SYDVKM. CDR3 DNA: TGTGCCAGCAGTCCCCCAGGTGGGAGGGCGGGCACAGATACGCAGTATTTT. Translated, it gives CASSPPGGRAGTDTQYF.

The gene calls are TRBV2 and TRBJ1-5; maybe TRBD1 (6 bases). The CDR3 has 17 residues. Germline V gene sequence: CDR1 SNHLY, CDR2 FYNNEI. Between the trimmed V and J ends, which lost 4 bases and 0 bases, there was a span of 16 bases. The CDR3 region has the DNA TGTGCCAGCAGTGCTCCTACCGGGACACGTAGCAATCAGCCCCAGCATTTT. This encodes CASSAPTGTRSNQPQHF.

This chain joins TRBV4-1 and TRBJ2-5, with TRBD2 as a possible D gene (5 bases). The DNA end is more similar to TRBJ2-7, so the J call may be wrong. Germline V gives CDR1 MGHRA, CDR2 YSYEKL. The CDR3 contains 13 residues. This CDR3 is CASSQERGHEQYF. The CDR3 nucleotides read TGCGCCAGCAGCCAAGAAAGAGGGCACGAGCAGTACTTC.

The chain couples TRBV6-4 to TRBJ1-5; D is possibly TRBD1 (5 bases). The CDR3 totals 15 residues. Germline V lookup: CDR1 MRHNA, CDR2 SNTAGT. The V end lost 0 bases, the J end lost 2 bases, and 8 bases lay between the germline ends. The DNA of the CDR3 is TGTGCCAGCAGTGACTCTTGGGGGGGCAATCAGCCCCAGCATTTT. It yields the protein CASSDSWGGNQPQHF.

The rearrangement uses TRBV9 and TRBJ2-3; tentative D call: TRBD2 (7 bases). Germline-derived CDR1 and CDR2 are SGDLS and YYNGEE. Trimming pared 4 bases from V and 2 bases from J, leaving 17 bases between. The CDR3 contains 16 residues. CDR3 region: CASSLGGGHPTDTQYF. The CDR3 nucleotides read TGTGCCAGCAGCCTAGGGGGGGGGCACCCCACAGATACGCAGTATTTT. Full variable domain (remainder filled in from reference TRBV9 and TRBJ2-3): DSGVTQTPKHLITATGQRVTLRCSPRSGDLSVYWYQQSLDQGLQFLIQYYNGEERAKGNILERFSAQQFPDLHSELNLSSLELGDSALYFCASSLGGGHPTDTQYFGPGTRLTVL.

This chain joins TRBV28 and TRBJ2-7; D is uncertain. The germline V gene encodes CDR1 MDHEN and CDR2 SYDVKM. The V end lost 10 bases, the J end lost 0 bases, and 7 bases lay between the germline ends. CDR3 length equals 11 residues. The CDR3 reads CANGNSYEQYF. The CDR3 coding sequence is TGTGCCAATGGTAACTCCTACGAGCAGTACTTC.

The rearrangement links TRBV29-1 to TRBJ2-5, with 10 positions matching TRBD2. CDR1 and CDR2 (germline): SQVTM, ANQGSEA. This CDR3 comprises 15 residues. V trimming: 7 bases; J trimming: 5 bases; junction bases outside the gene matches: 13. DNA of the CDR3: TGCAGCGCTTCTAGCGGGAGCGCGGGTTGGGAGACCCAGTACTTC. As protein: CSASSGSAGWETQYF.